This T cell receptor beta chain was recovered during a study of shared clonotypes between healthy human individuals. Germline V gives CDR1 SNHLY, CDR2 FYNNEI. The V segment lost 7 bases and the J segment 5 bases; nucleotides outside the gene matches: 11. CDR3 length: 15 amino acids. Some clones are missing from TCRdb's copy, which holds only in-frame ones; the method was immunoSEQ multiplex PCR. The table records about 730,000 clones, approximately 72% of them present only once. V usage is TRBV2 and J usage is TRBJ2-7; 10 positions agree with TRBD2. Sequencing was done on a sample of memory CD4+ T cells sorted from blood. Subset indicated: CD45RA-negative fraction. This receptor was identified in a young woman in good health. CDR3 sequence (DNA): TGTGCCAGCACCCTATCGAGCGGGAGGGGGCACGAGCAGTACTTC. Protein sequence: CASTLSSGRGHEQYF.